The clone carrying this T cell receptor (beta chain) has just one count. In the study's own analysis: From reference gene primer amplification, estimates of nucleated cell counts were derived. Profiling relied on immunoSEQ multiplex PCR, and the TCRdb table lists in-frame clones only, not all of them. That table gives V, J and clone size, and the DNA gave D and trimming. The table has about 140,000 clones, just under 80% seen once. This specimen belongs to a study of blood T cell repertoires in COVID-19. Study in general: Material from acute and convalescent COVID-19 was sourced from the United States, Italy and Spain.

The clonotype comes from a woman aged 60-75 years with acute or convalescent COVID-19. The specimen was peripheral blood.

The CDR3 nucleotides read TGCGCCAGCAGCCGGGGACAGGGAGGAAATTCACCCCTCCACTTT. Translated, it gives CASSRGQGGNSPLHF. The V call is TRBV4-1, the J call TRBJ1-6; 9 positions agree with TRBD1. The germline V gene has CDR1 MGHRA and CDR2 YSYEKL. This CDR3 region has 15 residues. V lost 4 bases and J lost 7; bases outside the gene matches: 5.